This T cell receptor beta chain was observed in a study of Graves' ophthalmopathy and Graves' hyperthyroidism. RNA transcripts served as template for amplifying TCR beta CDR3 sequences. Amplification began with first-round RT-PCR using HTBI primers, then second-round multiplex PCR was performed. TCRdb analysed the multiplex PCR reads with MiXCR anew, one entry per CDR3 protein. This table holds hundreds of thousands of distinct CDR3 sequences, 20% to 25% found once. This clonotype was counted between two and nine times. V gave up 6 bases and J gave up 4 bases; unmatched junction bases: 8. This CDR3 has 15 amino acids. Germline V lookup: CDR1 ENHRY, CDR2 SYGVKD.

The sample taken for sequencing was peripheral blood. The sequence was collected from a woman under 30 with stable Graves' hyperthyroidism. The chain carries TRBV10-3 and TRBJ2-2; 7 nucleotides align to TRBD2. The CDR3 spells CAIRAQTGGTGELFF. CDR3 DNA sequence: TGTGCCATCAGGGCCCAAACGGGGGGCACCGGGGAGCTGTTTTTT.